Described below is a single T cell receptor beta chain sequence and its context. Its antigen is as yet unknown. Data came from immunoSEQ multiplex PCR; TCRdb stores just in-frame clones and leaves some out. This sample has some 64,000 clones, with about 89% found just once. This CDR3 contains 15 residues. After removal of 5 bases from V and 3 bases from J, the junction contained 6 bases not matched to a gene. The germline CDR1 and CDR2 sequences are SGHKS and YYEKEE (reference sequence). The sample comes from a study of T cell responses to AZD1222 COVID-19 vaccine. Study conclusions and caveats: Dominant at 160-218 and 743-854, vaccine-associated CD4 TCRs also spanned spike. After two AZD1222 doses, spike-specific TCR breadth and depth rose versus day 0.

The chain combines TRBV5-5 with TRBJ2-2, with TRBD1 identical over 8 bases. This TCR was sampled from an adult who received the MenACWY meningococcal vaccine as a control. Sample: peripheral blood, taken 28 days after the second dose of the MenACWY control vaccine. The CDR3 here is CASRVDRVYTGELFF. CDR3 bases: TGTGCCAGCAGGGTGGACAGGGTCTACACCGGGGAGCTGTTTTTT.